The 14 T cell receptor beta chains listed next were all sequenced from one sample in a study of OX40 agonist ivuxolimab in advanced cancers. Method: immunoSEQ multiplex PCR; TCRdb's copy keeps in-frame clones and lacks some. The sample records around 60,000 clones, roughly 85% being singletons. Sequenced here: CD4+ or CD8+ T cells sorted from blood, sampled in a trial of the OX40 agonist ivuxolimab. These TCRs come from an adult with an advanced solid tumor such as melanoma, head and neck, liver or kidney cancer.

The chain recombines TRBV6-1 with TRBJ2-7, with D possibly being TRBD1 (6 bases). CDR1 MNHNS and CDR2 SASEGT come from the germline V gene. V was clipped by 2 bases and J by 2 bases, with 10 bases between them. The CDR3 contains 14 residues. CDR3 region: CASSESGTPYEQYF. The CDR3 DNA reads as TGTGCCAGCAGTGAATCCGGGACACCCTACGAGCAGTACTTC.

V is TRBV7-8 and J is TRBJ2-1; D is perhaps TRBD1 or TRBD2 (5 bases each). V lost 1 base and J 5 bases, leaving 9 bases between the germline ends. Germline CDR1 SGHVS, CDR2 FQNEAQ. The CDR3 is 14 residues long. CDR3 residues: CASSLELGDNEQFF. The CDR3 DNA reads TGTGCCAGCAGCTTAGAATTGGGGGACAATGAGCAGTTCTTC.

The V call is TRBV5-1, the J call TRBJ2-2, with 7 nucleotides matching TRBD1. This CDR3 comprises 15 residues. Germline V lookup: CDR1 SGHRS, CDR2 YFSETQ. The J segment lost 4 bases and the V segment lost 0 bases, leaving 3 bases of the junction unmatched. The CDR3 bases are TGCGCCAGCAGCTTGGTTACAGGGGCCACCGGGGAGCTGTTTTTT. Its protein is CASSLVTGATGELFF.

The J gene is TRBJ2-7, the V gene TRBV20-1, with no clear D. Trimming stripped 5 bases from V and 1 base from J, with 6 bases between. Germline V gives CDR1 DFQATT, CDR2 SNEGSKA (reference sequence). The CDR3 is 11 amino acids. CDR3 loop: CSAPRSYEQYF. The CDR3 region has the DNA TGCAGTGCTCCCCGATCCTACGAGCAGTACTTC.

The rearrangement joins TRBV10-3 to TRBJ2-1, with D possibly TRBD1 on 8 matching bases. Germline CDR1 ENHRY, CDR2 SYGVKD. V lost 1 base, J lost 9 bases, and 19 bases lay in between. There are 16 residues in the CDR3. The CDR3 reads CAISELSDRAGAEQFF. DNA for the CDR3: TGTGCCATCAGTGAGTTGTCGGACAGGGCGGGGGCTGAGCAGTTCTTC.

The V call is TRBV7-9, the J call TRBJ1-2; 9 bases map to TRBD1. The junction had 15 bases not matched to a gene; V was cut back by 7 bases and J by 0 bases. The V gene's germline CDR1 is SEHNR and CDR2 FQNEAQ (reference sequence). The CDR3 totals 18 residues. Here the CDR3 reads CASTFAGYRGRTNYGYTF. The CDR3 DNA sequence: TGTGCCAGCACCTTCGCGGGATACAGGGGGCGAACTAACTATGGCTACACCTTC.

V usage is TRBV6-1 and J usage is TRBJ2-7, with a weak D call TRBD1 (6 bases). This CDR3 comprises 16 residues. Trimming removed 1 base at V and 0 bases at J, with 13 bases between. The germline V gene has CDR1 MNHNS and CDR2 SASEGT. CDR3 in DNA: TGTGCCAGCAGTGAAGAGGGACACGGAACCTCCTACGAGCAGTACTTC. Translation gives CASSEEGHGTSYEQYF.

V usage is TRBV7-2 and J usage is TRBJ2-3; D is undetermined. Germline V gene data show CDR1 as SGHTA and CDR2 as FQGNSA. Trimming cost V 0 bases and J 4 bases, with 8 bases left between them. The CDR3 has 14 residues. CDR3 coding DNA: TGTGCCAGCAGCTTAGCTTCGAGCCCAGATACGCAGTATTTT. Its protein is CASSLASSPDTQYF.

J is TRBJ1-4 and V is TRBV6-6; 9 bases map to TRBD1. J gave up 4 bases and V 6 bases, and 3 bases lay outside the gene matches. The germline gives CDR1 MNHNY, CDR2 SVGAGI (reference sequence). This CDR3 region has 14 residues. CDR3 bases: TGTGCCAGCAGCCTGACAGGGGGTAATGAAAAACTGTTTTTT. Translated, it gives CASSLTGGNEKLFF.

The chain carries TRBV19 and TRBJ1-1; D remains ambiguous. The germline gives CDR1 LNHDA, CDR2 SQIVND (reference sequence). V lost 7 bases, J lost 0 bases, and 9 bases lay in between. CDR3 length equals 13 residues. The CDR3 loop reads CASTGTLNTEAFF. The CDR3 region has the DNA TGTGCCAGTACGGGCACTTTGAACACTGAAGCTTTCTTT. The full variable domain, rest sourced from reference TRBV19 and TRBJ1-1, is DGGITQSPKYLFRKEGQNVTLSCEQNLNHDAMYWYRQDPGQGLRLIYYSQIVNDFQKGDIAEGYSVSREKKESFPLTVTSAQKNPTAFYLCASTGTLNTEAFFGQGTRLTVV.

The rearrangement uses TRBV7-6 and TRBJ1-4, with D possibly TRBD1 on 5 matching bases. The germline gives CDR1 SGHVS, CDR2 FNYEAQ. Trimming removed 5 bases from V and 5 bases from J, with 15 bases in between. The CDR3 runs 15 residues. CDR3: CASSPTGYGNEKLFF. In DNA, the CDR3 is TGTGCCAGCAGCCCCACAGGTTACGGGAATGAAAAACTGTTTTTT.

The genes are TRBV30 and TRBJ1-1; 7 bases fit TRBD1. Germline V CDR1 and CDR2: GTSNPN, SVGIG (reference sequence). The CDR3 runs to 18 residues. Trimming removed 7 bases from V and 1 base from J; junction bases left unmatched: 21. This CDR3 reads CAFHALRDSGFKNTEAFF. The CDR3 region has the DNA TGTGCCTTCCACGCCCTCCGGGACAGCGGATTTAAGAACACTGAAGCTTTCTTT.

The CDR3 DNA reads TGCGCCAGCAGCTTGACGGGGACAGGGAGGGATACGCAGTATTTT. Protein: CASSLTGTGRDTQYF. This chain connects TRBV5-1 to TRBJ2-3; TRBD1 matches at 9 bases. There are 15 residues in the CDR3. Germline V gives CDR1 SGHRS, CDR2 YFSETQ. V trimming: 1 base; J trimming: 6 bases; junction bases outside the gene matches: 6.

The chain employs TRBV10-3 and TRBJ1-1; D is unresolved. The CDR3 has 13 residues. V was pared by 4 bases and J by 1 base, with 7 bases between. Per the germline V gene, CDR1 is ENHRY and CDR2 is SYGVKD. In DNA, the CDR3 is TGTGCCATCAGTGGCAGGACGAACACTGAAGCTTTCTTT. It yields the protein CAISGRTNTEAFF.